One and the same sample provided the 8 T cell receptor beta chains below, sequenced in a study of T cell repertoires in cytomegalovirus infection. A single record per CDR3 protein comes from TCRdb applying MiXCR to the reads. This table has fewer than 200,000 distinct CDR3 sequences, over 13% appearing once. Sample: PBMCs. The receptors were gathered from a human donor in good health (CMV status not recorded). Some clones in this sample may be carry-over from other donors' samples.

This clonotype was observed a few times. DNA for the CDR3: TGTGCCAGCAGTTTAAGTCTTCCGGGTTCAACTAATGAAAAACTGTTTTTT. Translating gives CASSLSLPGSTNEKLFF. The chain combines TRBV27 with TRBJ1-4, with no clear D. V was shortened by 2 bases and J by 0 bases, with 13 bases between the two germline ends. The CDR3 covers 17 residues. Germline V gene lookup returns CDR1 MNHEY and CDR2 SMNVEV (reference sequence).

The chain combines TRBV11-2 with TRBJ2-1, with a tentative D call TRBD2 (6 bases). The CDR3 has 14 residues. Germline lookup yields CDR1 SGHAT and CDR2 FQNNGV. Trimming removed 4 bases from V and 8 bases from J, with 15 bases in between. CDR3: CASSSVGGIHEQFF. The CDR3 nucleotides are TGTGCCAGCAGCTCTGTCGGGGGTATCCATGAGCAGTTCTTC.

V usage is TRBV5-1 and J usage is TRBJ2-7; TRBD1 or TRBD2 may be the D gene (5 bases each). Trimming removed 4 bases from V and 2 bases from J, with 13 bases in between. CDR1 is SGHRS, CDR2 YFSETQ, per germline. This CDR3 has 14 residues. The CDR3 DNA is TGCGCCAGCAGCCCGGGATGGGGCCCCTACGAGCAGTACTTC. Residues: CASSPGWGPYEQYF.

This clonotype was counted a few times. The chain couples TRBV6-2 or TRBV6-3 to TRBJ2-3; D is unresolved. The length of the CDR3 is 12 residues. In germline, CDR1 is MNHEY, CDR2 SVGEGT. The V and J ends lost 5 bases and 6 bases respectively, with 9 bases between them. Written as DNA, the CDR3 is TGTGCCAGCAGTCAGAGATCGGATACGCAGTATTTT. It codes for CASSQRSDTQYF.

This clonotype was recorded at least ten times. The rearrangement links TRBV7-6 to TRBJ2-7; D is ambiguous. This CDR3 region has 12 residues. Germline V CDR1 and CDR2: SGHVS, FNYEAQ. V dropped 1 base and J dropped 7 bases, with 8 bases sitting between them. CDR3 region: CASSLEGGEQYV. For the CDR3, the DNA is TGTGCCAGCAGCTTAGAGGGTGGAGAGCAGTACGTC.

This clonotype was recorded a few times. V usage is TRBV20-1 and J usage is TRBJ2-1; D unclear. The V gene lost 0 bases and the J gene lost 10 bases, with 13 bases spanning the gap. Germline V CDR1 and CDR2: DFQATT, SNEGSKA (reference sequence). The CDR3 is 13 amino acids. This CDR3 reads CSARENRALEQFF. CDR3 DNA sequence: TGCAGTGCTAGAGAAAACCGGGCCCTGGAGCAGTTCTTC.

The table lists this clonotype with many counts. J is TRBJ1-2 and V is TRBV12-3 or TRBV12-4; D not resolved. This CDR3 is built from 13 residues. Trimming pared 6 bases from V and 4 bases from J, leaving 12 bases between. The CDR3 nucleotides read TGTGCCAGCAGCTTGACTGATGCCTATGGCTACACCTTC. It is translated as CASSLTDAYGYTF.

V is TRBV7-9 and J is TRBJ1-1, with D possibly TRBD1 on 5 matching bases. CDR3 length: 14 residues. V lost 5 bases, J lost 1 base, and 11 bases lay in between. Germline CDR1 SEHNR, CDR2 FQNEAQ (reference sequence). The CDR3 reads CASSDRQWNTEAFF. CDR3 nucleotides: TGTGCCAGCAGCGATCGACAGTGGAACACTGAAGCTTTCTTT.